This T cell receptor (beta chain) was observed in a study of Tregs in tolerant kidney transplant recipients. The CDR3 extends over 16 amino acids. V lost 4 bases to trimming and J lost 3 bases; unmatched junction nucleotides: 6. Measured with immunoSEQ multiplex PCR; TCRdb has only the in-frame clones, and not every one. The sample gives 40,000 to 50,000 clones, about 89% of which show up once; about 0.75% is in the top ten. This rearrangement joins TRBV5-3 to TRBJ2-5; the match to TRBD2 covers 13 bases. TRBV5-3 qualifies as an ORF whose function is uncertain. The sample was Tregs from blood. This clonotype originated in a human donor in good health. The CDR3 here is CARSPTSGRKKETQYF. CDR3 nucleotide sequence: TGTGCCAGAAGCCCGACTAGCGGGAGGAAAAAAGAGACCCAGTACTTC.